This entry lists 32 T cell receptor beta chains sequenced from one sample in a study of T cell clones after liver transplantation. Profiling relied on immunoSEQ multiplex PCR, and the TCRdb table lists in-frame clones only, not all of them. The repertoire holds about 9,200 clones, with around 80% as singletons. The specimen was CD8+ T cells from blood, collected at the 22-month timepoint. These receptors were obtained from a human patient who received a liver transplant. Some T cells may trace back to the graft donor.

The J gene is TRBJ1-4, the V gene TRBV7-2; no clear D. The CDR3 spans 16 residues. Trimming pared 1 base from V and 0 bases from J, leaving 9 bases between. Germline CDR1 and CDR2: SGHTA and FQGNSA. CDR3: CASSLGAVATNEKLFF. The CDR3 nucleotides are TGTGCCAGCAGCTTAGGGGCCGTTGCAACTAATGAAAAACTGTTTTTT. Looking up the rest from reference TRBV7-2 and TRBJ1-4 gives the full variable domain: GAGVSQSPSNKVTEKGKDVELRCDPISGHTALYWYRQSLGQGLEFLIYFQGNSAPDKSGLPSDRFSAERTGGSVSTLTIQRTQQEDSAVYLCASSLGAVATNEKLFFGSGTQLSVL.

The chain couples TRBV9 to TRBJ2-7; 12 bases fit TRBD2. Trimming removed 5 bases from V and 6 bases from J; junction bases left unmatched: 9. CDR3 length: 15 residues. Germline V lookup: CDR1 SGDLS, CDR2 YYNGEE. The CDR3 region is CASSPSGGAGSEQYF. CDR3 coding DNA: TGTGCCAGCAGTCCTAGCGGGGGGGCTGGTAGCGAGCAGTACTTC.

This clone was counted once. The chain has TRBV7-9 and TRBJ1-3; the match to TRBD1 covers 7 bases. Germline CDR1 and CDR2: SEHNR and FQNEAQ (reference sequence). The CDR3 is made up of 15 amino acids. V gave up 3 bases and J gave up 2 bases; unmatched junction bases: 4. The CDR3 is CASSFQGDPGNTIYF. In nucleotides, the CDR3 is TGTGCCAGCAGCTTCCAGGGGGATCCTGGAAACACCATATATTTT.

This chain connects TRBV4-1 to TRBJ1-1; no definite D call. Per the germline V gene, CDR1 is MGHRA and CDR2 is YSYEKL. The CDR3 has 12 amino acids. Trimming cost V 8 bases and J 7 bases, with 14 bases left between them. As DNA, the CDR3 is TGCGCCAGCCATCACACGGGTGGTGAAGCTTTCTTT. It specifies CASHHTGGEAFF.

This clone was detected only once. The chain combines TRBV4-1 with TRBJ2-1; D is undetermined. V was trimmed by 0 bases and J by 4 bases, leaving 10 bases between them. This CDR3 is built from 15 residues. Germline lookup yields CDR1 MGHRA and CDR2 YSYEKL. CDR3: CASSQDWGSYNEQFF. CDR3 in DNA: TGCGCCAGCAGCCAAGATTGGGGAAGTTACAATGAGCAGTTCTTC.

This clone was seen once. This chain joins TRBV5-5 and TRBJ2-7, with D unresolved. V lost 0 bases and J 3 bases, leaving 7 bases between the germline ends. This CDR3 spans 13 amino acids. CDR1 is SGHKS and CDR2 is YYEKEE in the germline V gene (reference sequence). CDR3: CASSLDRYYEQYF. The CDR3 region has the DNA TGTGCCAGCAGCTTGGATAGATACTACGAGCAGTACTTC.

This chain connects TRBV30 to TRBJ1-3; a weak D match, TRBD1 (6 bases). Trimming shortened V by 4 bases and J by 0 bases, and 10 bases separated the two germline ends. Looked up from germline, CDR1 is GTSNPN and CDR2 is SVGIG (reference sequence). This CDR3 region has 14 residues. This CDR3 is CAWTQGNSGNTIYF. The CDR3 DNA sequence: TGTGCCTGGACACAGGGAAACTCTGGAAACACCATATATTTT. The full variable domain, its missing parts supplied by reference TRBV30 and TRBJ1-3, is SQTIHQWPATLVQPVGSPLSLECTVEGTSNPNLYWYRQAAGRGLQLLFYSVGIGQISSEVPQNLSASRPQDRQFILSSKKLLLSDSGFYLCAWTQGNSGNTIYFGEGSWLTVV.

This clone was observed a single time. The V gene is TRBV6-6, the J gene TRBJ2-7, with unresolved D. The CDR3 has 15 residues. Trimming shortened V by 7 bases and J by 0 bases, and 16 bases separated the two germline ends. Germline V gene sequence: CDR1 MNHNY, CDR2 SVGAGI (reference sequence). In nucleotides, the CDR3 is TGTGCCAGCACCCCCGGCGGAGCCGGCTCCTACGAGCAGTACTTC. Its translation is CASTPGGAGSYEQYF.

The rearrangement links TRBV28 to TRBJ1-2, with 7 bases fitting TRBD1. The V gene's germline CDR1 is MDHEN and CDR2 SYDVKM. The CDR3 is made up of 14 amino acids. The trim removed 7 bases at V and 4 bases at J, leaving 9 bases unmatched. The CDR3 sequence is CASITQGTVYGYTF. The CDR3 DNA is TGTGCCAGCATTACCCAGGGGACAGTCTATGGCTACACCTTC.

This clone counts as medium-sized (0.01 to 0.1%). J is TRBJ1-5 and V is TRBV6-1, with a tentative D call TRBD1 (5 bases). V lost 8 bases to trimming and J lost 2 bases, with 10 bases between them. CDR1 is MNHNS and CDR2 is SASEGT in the germline V gene. CDR3 length: 13 amino acids. The CDR3 nucleotides are TGTGCCAGCCGCAGAGGGGGCAATCAGCCCCAGCATTTT. Encoded protein: CASRRGGNQPQHF.

The J gene is TRBJ2-6, the V gene TRBV10-1; no definite D call. This CDR3 is 14 amino acids long. CDR1 is WNHNN and CDR2 is SYGVQD in the germline V gene (reference sequence). Trimming pared 6 bases from V and 5 bases from J, leaving 11 bases between. CDR3: CASSAQSRANVLTF. For the CDR3, the DNA is TGCGCCAGCAGCGCACAAAGTCGGGCCAACGTCCTGACTTTC.

The chain employs TRBV6-5 and TRBJ1-6; TRBD1 is a possible D gene (5 bases). CDR1 is MNHEY and CDR2 is SVGAGI in the germline V gene. Between the trimmed V and J ends, which lost 0 bases and 8 bases, there was a span of 8 bases. This CDR3 is 14 amino acids long. DNA for the CDR3: TGTGCCAGCAGTTACTCCGGGGGTGATTCACCCCTCCACTTT. Translation gives CASSYSGGDSPLHF.

This clone was observed a single time. V usage is TRBV10-3 and J usage is TRBJ2-7; TRBD1 aligns across 7 bases. Per germline, CDR1 ENHRY and CDR2 SYGVKD. There are 13 residues in the CDR3. V shed 3 bases and J 6 bases; nucleotides not matched to a gene: 5. Here the CDR3 DNA reads TGTGCCATCAGTGACGGGACAGTCTCCGAGCAGTACTTC. Translation: CAISDGTVSEQYF.

The chain combines TRBV2 with TRBJ1-4; D gene uncertain. This CDR3 contains 14 residues. Germline V gene sequence: CDR1 SNHLY, CDR2 FYNNEI. The V end was cut by 4 bases, the J end by 1 base, with 7 bases between. DNA for the CDR3: TGTGCCAGCAGTGCCATAGAAACTAATGAAAAACTGTTTTTT. As protein: CASSAIETNEKLFF.

The chain uses TRBV19 and TRBJ1-3; no definite D call. This CDR3 has 13 residues. V was shortened by 6 bases and J by 9 bases, with 15 bases between the two germline ends. Germline V gene sequence: CDR1 LNHDA, CDR2 SQIVND (reference sequence). CDR3 DNA sequence: TGTGCCAGTAGCCCCGACAATTCCCCCACCATATATTTT. This encodes CASSPDNSPTIYF.

The chain carries TRBV27 and TRBJ2-1; TRBD1 is a possible D gene (6 bases). CDR1 MNHEY and CDR2 SMNVEV come from the germline V gene (reference sequence). The V gene lost 9 bases and the J gene lost 7 bases, with 13 bases spanning the gap. This CDR3 comprises 12 residues. Here the CDR3 DNA reads TGTGCCAGTACAGGGTATCAGAATGAGCAGTTCTTC. This encodes CASTGYQNEQFF.

CDR3 nucleotide sequence: TGTGCCAGCAGTTACTCAGGGGTTGAGACCCAGTACTTC. It codes for CASSYSGVETQYF. V is TRBV6-5 and J is TRBJ2-5; D is possibly TRBD1 (5 bases). Trimming took 0 bases from V and 5 from J, leaving 7 bases between them. The CDR3 consists of 13 residues. CDR1 is MNHEY, CDR2 SVGAGI, per germline.

This chain's CDR3 is CASIKGQGVYNEQFF. CDR3 bases: TGTGCCAGCATTAAGGGACAGGGGGTTTACAATGAGCAGTTCTTC. The V and J genes are TRBV28 and TRBJ2-1; 11 bases are a match to TRBD1. The CDR3 consists of 15 residues. J gave up 4 bases and V 7 bases, and 6 bases lay outside the gene matches. The germline gives CDR1 MDHEN, CDR2 SYDVKM.

The chain recombines TRBV29-1 with TRBJ2-7; D ambiguous. CDR3 length equals 10 residues. The germline V and J ends were trimmed by 5 bases and 5 bases, with 7 bases remaining between them. Per germline, CDR1 SQVTM and CDR2 ANQGSEA. CDR3 sequence (DNA): TGCAGCGTTATGGACCACGAGCAGTACTTC. Its translation is CSVMDHEQYF.

This clone is a singleton in its sample. The CDR3 sequence: CASSEAPGAGYGYTF. The CDR3 nucleotides read TGTGCCAGCAGTGAAGCGCCAGGGGCCGGCTATGGCTACACCTTC. The chain employs TRBV6-1 and TRBJ1-2; the D gene is possibly TRBD1 (6 bases). Trimming removed 0 bases at V and 4 bases at J, with 12 bases between. The germline gives CDR1 MNHNS, CDR2 SASEGT. The CDR3 loop spans 15 amino acids.

The V call is TRBV27, the J call TRBJ1-4; unclear D gene. Germline values: CDR1 MNHEY, CDR2 SMNVEV (reference sequence). V lost 1 base, J lost 7 bases, and 4 bases lay in between. The CDR3 sequence is 12 residues long. Written as DNA, the CDR3 is TGTGCCAGCAGTTTATTAGGTGAAAAACTGTTTTTT. Protein product: CASSLLGEKLFF.

This chain uses TRBV7-6 with TRBJ2-5; 9 positions match TRBD2. V shed 3 bases, J shed 2 bases, and the junction held 4 bases outside the gene matches. The CDR3 runs 15 residues. The V gene's germline CDR1 is SGHVS and CDR2 FNYEAQ. CDR3 loop: CASSFTSGLQETQYF. DNA for the CDR3: TGTGCCAGCAGCTTCACTAGCGGGCTACAAGAGACCCAGTACTTC.

This chain joins TRBV27 and TRBJ2-2, with D maybe TRBD1 (6 bases). V dropped 6 bases and J dropped 0 bases, with 11 bases sitting between them. Germline V gene data show CDR1 as MNHEY and CDR2 as SMNVEV (reference sequence). This CDR3 comprises 15 residues. CDR3 in amino acids: CASSRDISNTGELFF. CDR3 DNA: TGTGCCAGCAGCCGGGACATATCGAACACCGGGGAGCTGTTTTTT.

This chain connects TRBV5-4 to TRBJ2-1; D is unresolved. The V end lost 3 bases, the J end lost 5 bases, and 6 bases lay between the germline ends. Germline V CDR1 and CDR2: SGHNT, YYREEE (reference sequence). The length of the CDR3 is 12 residues. CDR3 amino acids: CASSSADNEQFF. As DNA, the CDR3 is TGTGCCAGCAGCTCGGCTGACAATGAGCAGTTCTTC.

The chain carries TRBV19 and TRBJ2-1, with 8 positions matching TRBD2. The CDR3 length is 13 residues. The germline V gene has CDR1 LNHDA and CDR2 SQIVND (reference sequence). The V and J ends lost 2 bases and 8 bases, in that order; junction bases with no gene match: 2. The CDR3 bases are TGTGCCAGTAGTATAACGGGGGGGGATGAGCAGTTCTTC. It translates to CASSITGGDEQFF.

V usage is TRBV4-2 and J usage is TRBJ1-3; D not resolved. Germline CDR1 is LGHNA and CDR2 is YNFKEQ. There are 18 residues in the CDR3. Between the trimmed V and J ends, which lost 0 bases and 7 bases, there was a span of 22 bases. The DNA for the CDR3 is TGTGCCAGCAGCCAAGAATCATTGGACTCATACTTCGGGAACACCATATATTTT. It specifies CASSQESLDSYFGNTIYF.

The V gene is TRBV5-4, the J gene TRBJ1-3; tentative D call: TRBD1 (5 bases). V lost 1 base, J lost 2 bases, and 7 bases lay in between. Germline V gene lookup returns CDR1 SGHNT and CDR2 YYREEE (reference sequence). The CDR3 has 14 residues. The CDR3 coding sequence is TGTGCCAGCAGCTTGATGGGGGCTGGAAACACCATATATTTT. Amino acids: CASSLMGAGNTIYF.

The chain carries TRBV27 and TRBJ2-1; weak D call: TRBD1 (5 bases). Germline V gene sequence: CDR1 MNHEY, CDR2 SMNVEV (reference sequence). Trimming stripped 2 bases from V and 4 bases from J, with 6 bases between. This CDR3 region has 13 residues. The CDR3 spells CASSLAGYNEQFF. CDR3 in DNA: TGTGCCAGCAGTTTAGCAGGGTACAATGAGCAGTTCTTC.

The chain employs TRBV5-4 and TRBJ2-3; maybe TRBD2 (5 bases). V was pared by 4 bases and J by 6 bases, with 15 bases between. Looked up from germline, CDR1 is SGHNT and CDR2 is YYREEE (reference sequence). This CDR3 has 14 residues. CDR3 protein: CASSTDGILDTQYF. In nucleotides, the CDR3 is TGTGCCAGCAGCACCGACGGGATATTGGATACGCAGTATTTT. Drawing the rest from reference TRBV5-4 and TRBJ2-3, the complete variable domain is ETGVTQSPTHLIKTRGQQVTLRCSSQSGHNTVSWYQQALGQGPQFIFQYYREEENGRGNFPPRFSGLQFPNYSSELNVNALELDDSALYLCASSTDGILDTQYFGPGTRLTVL.

In its sample, this clone ranks as medium-sized. The CDR3 region has the DNA TGTGCCAGCAGTCCTCCTAGGGGGCCCCAGCATTTT. Protein product: CASSPPRGPQHF. V is TRBV28 and J is TRBJ1-5, with a tentative D call TRBD1 (5 bases). Trimming pared 5 bases from V and 9 bases from J, leaving 11 bases between. Germline assignment: CDR1 MDHEN and CDR2 SYDVKM. The CDR3 spans 12 residues.

The chain joins TRBV10-3 to TRBJ2-7; D uncertain. Trimming took off 5 bases at V and 3 bases at J, with 8 bases between the two ends. This CDR3 region has 12 residues. Germline lookup yields CDR1 ENHRY and CDR2 SYGVKD. CDR3: CAISSDNYEQYF. The CDR3 DNA is TGTGCCATCAGTTCCGACAACTACGAGCAGTACTTC.

V is TRBV19 and J is TRBJ1-5, with D possibly matching TRBD1 (6 bases). This CDR3 region has 15 residues. V gave up 7 bases and J gave up 2 bases, with 15 bases separating them. The germline V gene has CDR1 LNHDA and CDR2 SQIVND (reference sequence). The CDR3 loop is CASNSQGRGNQPQHF. CDR3 DNA sequence: TGTGCCAGTAACTCACAGGGCCGAGGCAATCAGCCCCAGCATTTT.